The clone carrying this TCR beta chain is labeled as medium-sized. Its specificity is unknown. TCRdb passed the 5' RACE reads through MiXCR, listing each CDR3 protein once. The sample lists some 45,000 distinct CDR3 sequences, 25% to 35% occurring once. Study-wide points: Tumor Treg TCRs overlapped most with tumor naive CD4+ cells.

The sequenced sample was naive CD4+ T cells sorted from blood. Subset: naive CD4+ T cells, CD4+CD45RA+CD25-. This receptor was identified in a female donor with breast cancer.

CDR3 nucleotides: TGCAGTGCTAGAGCCCGGGGCGGGACAGTAAGTCTAGGTGGCTACACCTTC. Residues: CSARARGGTVSLGGYTF. The chain carries TRBV20-1 and TRBJ1-2, with 7 bases identical to TRBD1. CDR1 and CDR2 from the germline V gene are DFQATT and SNEGSKA (reference sequence). V lost 1 base, J lost 7 bases, and 18 bases stayed unmatched. CDR3 length equals 17 residues.